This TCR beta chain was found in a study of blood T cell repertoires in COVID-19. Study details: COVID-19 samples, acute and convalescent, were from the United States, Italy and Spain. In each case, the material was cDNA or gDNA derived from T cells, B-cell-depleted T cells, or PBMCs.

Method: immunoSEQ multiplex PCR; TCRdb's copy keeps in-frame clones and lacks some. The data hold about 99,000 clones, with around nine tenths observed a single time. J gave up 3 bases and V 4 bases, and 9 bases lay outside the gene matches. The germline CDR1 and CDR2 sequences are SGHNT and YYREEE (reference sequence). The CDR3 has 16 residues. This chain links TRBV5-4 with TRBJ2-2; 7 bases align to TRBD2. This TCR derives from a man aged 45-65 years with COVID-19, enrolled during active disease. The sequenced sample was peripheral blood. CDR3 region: CASSRRRTRDTGELFF. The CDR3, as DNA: TGTGCCAGCAGCCGTAGGCGGACTAGGGACACCGGGGAGCTGTTTTTT.